A selection of T cell receptor beta chains follows, all from one sample in a study of OX40 agonist ivuxolimab in advanced cancers. Clones were sequenced by immunoSEQ multiplex PCR, and TCRdb holds only the in-frame ones, with some missing. This repertoire shows roughly 75,000 clones, more than 80% found once; its top ten account for more than 5.5%. The sequenced sample was CD4+ or CD8+ T cells sorted from blood, obtained in a trial of the OX40 agonist ivuxolimab. These receptors were obtained from an adult with an advanced solid tumor such as melanoma, head and neck, liver or kidney cancer. Each CDR3 is given with its conserved first and last residue. The D gene is left open where the match is weak. Clone size is given for some rows only: seen once, a few or many times, or a class if the clone is expanded.

d_gene,abundance,j_gene,v_gene,CDR3aa,CDR3nt
NA,once,TRBJ2-7,TRBV15,CATSEGYEQYF,TGTGCCACCTCGGAGGGCTACGAGCAGTACTTC
NA,NA,TRBJ1-2,TRBV7-9,CASSSLGNRFNYGYTF,TGTGCCAGCAGCTCATTAGGAAACAGATTTAACTATGGCTACACCTTC
NA,NA,TRBJ2-2,TRBV18,CASSSITGSNTGELFF,TGTGCCAGCTCATCTATAACAGGGAGTAACACCGGGGAGCTGTTTTTT
NA,few,TRBJ1-5,TRBV9,CASSVGAENQPQHF,TGTGCCAGCAGCGTAGGGGCAGAGAATCAGCCCCAGCATTTT
NA,once,TRBJ2-5,TRBV6-6,CASTPDNQETQYF,TGTGCCAGCACCCCAGATAATCAAGAGACCCAGTACTTC
NA,NA,TRBJ2-1,TRBV9,CASSVAGLSYNEQFF,TGTGCCAGCAGCGTTGCGGGGCTGTCCTACAATGAGCAGTTCTTC
NA,NA,TRBJ2-7,TRBV4-3,CASSQNGDPYEQYF,TGCGCCAGCAGCCAAAACGGGGATCCCTACGAGCAGTACTTC
NA,NA,TRBJ2-3,TRBV4-3,CASSPSTWRGTDTQYF,TGCGCCAGCAGCCCTTCGACTTGGAGAGGCACAGATACGCAGTATTTT
NA,NA,TRBJ1-5,TRBV27,CASSLIGFNQPQHF,TGTGCCAGCAGTTTAATAGGGTTTAATCAGCCCCAGCATTTT
NA,NA,TRBJ1-1,TRBV4-2,CASSLGGINEAFF,TGTGCCAGCAGCTTGGGGGGTATAAACGAAGCTTTCTTT
TRBD1,few,TRBJ1-2,TRBV19,CASIKQGNYGYTF,TGTGCCAGTATCAAACAGGGGAACTATGGCTACACCTTC
NA,NA,TRBJ2-7,TRBV5-1,CASSLTQPSYEQYF,TGCGCCAGCAGCTTGACACAGCCGTCCTACGAGCAGTACTTC
NA,NA,TRBJ1-1,TRBV7-9,CASSLPPSGGTEAFF,TGTGCCAGCAGCTTACCTCCCTCCGGCGGCACTGAAGCTTTCTTT
NA,NA,TRBJ1-2,TRBV6-5,CASSWDGSTGYTF,TGTGCCAGCAGCTGGGACGGTTCCACCGGCTACACCTTC
TRBD1,NA,TRBJ1-4,TRBV25-1,CASSDPDRGKEKLFF,TGTGCCAGCAGTGATCCTGACAGGGGGAAGGAAAAACTGTTTTTT
NA,NA,TRBJ2-1,TRBV29-1,CSVDADFTPYNEQFF,TGCAGCGTTGATGCCGACTTTACCCCCTACAATGAGCAGTTCTTC
TRBD1,NA,TRBJ2-7,TRBV28,CASSLYGTRTGIVYEQYF,TGTGCCAGCAGTTTATATGGGACCCGGACAGGGATAGTTTACGAGCAGTACTTC
NA,once,TRBJ1-1,TRBV10-1,CASSDTTIRRNTEAFF,TGCGCCAGCAGTGATACGACAATAAGACGGAACACTGAAGCTTTCTTT
NA,NA,TRBJ1-1,TRBV9,CASSPAGTPQTEAFF,TGTGCCAGCAGCCCAGCCGGGACGCCTCAGACTGAAGCTTTCTTT
NA,NA,TRBJ2-1,TRBV7-2,CASSLLMAYNEQFF,TGTGCCAGCAGCCTTCTGATGGCCTACAATGAGCAGTTCTTC
NA,once,TRBJ1-1,TRBV6-1,CASSEFSIWGAEAFF,TGTGCCAGCAGTGAATTCTCCATTTGGGGGGCTGAAGCTTTCTTT
NA,NA,TRBJ1-2,TRBV5-4,CASSGQGPNPSYGYTF,TGTGCCAGCAGCGGGCAGGGCCCAAACCCATCCTATGGCTACACCTTC
NA,NA,TRBJ2-3,TRBV30,CAWSGRDLVFTDTQYF,TGTGCCTGGAGTGGTCGGGACTTAGTTTTCACAGATACGCAGTATTTT
NA,NA,TRBJ2-3,TRBV28,CASSYRSGSTDTQYF,TGTGCCAGCAGTTACCGGAGCGGGAGCACAGATACGCAGTATTTT
NA,NA,TRBJ1-1,TRBV29-1,CSVVPVNTEAFF,TGCAGCGTTGTACCAGTGAACACTGAAGCTTTCTTT
TRBD1,NA,TRBJ1-1,TRBV7-9,CASSLDLTGVNTEAFF,TGTGCCAGCAGCTTAGACCTCACAGGGGTGAACACTGAAGCTTTCTTT
TRBD1,NA,TRBJ1-2,TRBV5-1,CASSPFDRGVDYGYTF,TGCGCCAGCAGCCCCTTCGACAGGGGGGTTGACTATGGCTACACCTTC
TRBD1,once,TRBJ2-2,TRBV7-9,CASSLAQGATGELFF,TGTGCCAGCAGCCTAGCACAGGGGGCCACCGGGGAGCTGTTTTTT
TRBD2,NA,TRBJ2-2,TRBV6-4,CASSDSQERGLTGELFF,TGTGCCAGCAGTGACTCCCAGGAGCGGGGTCTCACCGGGGAGCTGTTTTTT
NA,few,TRBJ1-2,TRBV19,CASSTSSLGYTF,TGTGCCAGTAGTACCTCGTCACTTGGCTACACCTTC
NA,NA,TRBJ1-2,TRBV30,CARGGLDGGYTF,TGTGCCCGGGGAGGGTTGGACGGTGGCTACACCTTC
NA,NA,TRBJ2-7,TRBV29-1,CSVNRAGASGDKQYF,TGCAGCGTCAACCGGGCAGGGGCCTCGGGGGATAAGCAGTACTTC
TRBD1,NA,TRBJ1-5,TRBV19,CASTLWDRGGQPQHF,TGTGCCAGTACCTTATGGGACAGGGGTGGCCAGCCCCAGCATTTT
NA,NA,TRBJ1-1,TRBV7-3,CASSLNDGNTEAFF,TGTGCCAGCAGCTTAAACGACGGCAACACTGAAGCTTTCTTT
TRBD2,NA,TRBJ2-1,TRBV7-3,CASSLTRAGGYNEQFF,TGTGCCAGCAGCTTAACTAGAGCGGGAGGGTACAATGAGCAGTTCTTC
NA,NA,TRBJ1-2,TRBV9,CASSAPTHGYTF,TGTGCCAGCAGCGCCCCGACACATGGCTACACCTTC
NA,NA,TRBJ2-7,TRBV27,CASCFGGGPYEQYF,TGTGCCAGCTGTTTTGGGGGGGGCCCCTACGAGCAGTACTTC
NA,NA,TRBJ1-5,TRBV2,CASSGSGRSNQPQHF,TGTGCCAGCAGTGGGTCTGGTCGGAGCAATCAGCCCCAGCATTTT
TRBD1,NA,TRBJ1-5,TRBV27,CASSDRGRNQPQHF,TGTGCCAGCTCGGACAGGGGGCGGAATCAGCCCCAGCATTTT
NA,NA,TRBJ2-5,TRBV14,CASSQSRAGWTLGETQYF,TGTGCCAGCAGCCAATCTAGAGCAGGGTGGACGCTTGGAGAGACCCAGTACTTC
TRBD2,NA,TRBJ2-1,TRBV27,CASQILLAGGRGNEQFF,TGTGCCAGCCAAATCCTACTAGCGGGAGGGCGGGGCAATGAGCAGTTCTTC
NA,NA,TRBJ1-5,TRBV5-1,CASSLGGGQPQHF,TGCGCCAGCAGCTTGGGGGGTGGGCAGCCCCAGCATTTT
NA,NA,TRBJ2-7,TRBV7-2,CASSPPYRFGAYEQYF,TGTGCCAGCAGCCCACCGTACCGCTTTGGTGCCTACGAGCAGTACTTC
NA,NA,TRBJ1-1,TRBV7-9,CASSLVIGHTEAFF,TGTGCCAGCAGCTTAGTCATCGGGCACACTGAAGCTTTCTTT
NA,NA,TRBJ2-2,TRBV4-1,CASSQLGWGRDTGELFF,TGCGCCAGCAGCCAATTGGGGTGGGGGCGTGACACCGGGGAGCTGTTTTTT
TRBD2,NA,TRBJ2-1,TRBV28,CASSLGLAGGPYNEQFF,TGTGCCAGCAGTTTAGGTCTAGCGGGAGGGCCTTACAATGAGCAGTTCTTC
NA,NA,TRBJ2-7,TRBV18,CASSPEDSYEQYF,TGTGCCAGCTCACCAGAGGATAGTTACGAGCAGTACTTC
TRBD1,NA,TRBJ1-1,TRBV7-6,CASSLARRGRGVSTEAFF,TGTGCCAGCAGCTTAGCTAGAAGAGGCAGGGGGGTTAGCACTGAAGCTTTCTTT
TRBD1,NA,TRBJ1-1,TRBV4-2,CASSQDDLPGQGEFGVTEAFF,TGTGCCAGCAGCCAAGATGACCTACCCGGACAGGGGGAATTCGGGGTGACTGAAGCTTTCTTT
TRBD1,NA,TRBJ1-1,TRBV7-9,CASSPGQGAPYYTEAFF,TGTGCCAGCAGCCCGGGGCAGGGGGCCCCATATTACACTGAAGCTTTCTTT
TRBD1,NA,TRBJ1-5,TRBV28,CASSFQQGAQPQHF,TGTGCCAGCAGTTTTCAGCAGGGGGCCCAGCCCCAGCATTTT
NA,NA,TRBJ2-1,TRBV7-6,CASSLAGASPPYYNEQFF,TGTGCCAGCAGCTTAGCAGGCGCATCCCCCCCCTACTACAATGAGCAGTTCTTC
TRBD2,NA,TRBJ2-2,TRBV7-6,CASSTSGGDTGELFF,TGTGCCAGCAGCACTAGCGGGGGGGACACCGGGGAGCTGTTTTTT
TRBD2,NA,TRBJ2-1,TRBV6-4,CASSDGGEEVPNNEQFF,TGTGCCAGCAGTGACGGGGGGGAGGAGGTCCCGAACAATGAGCAGTTCTTC
TRBD1,few,TRBJ1-2,TRBV30,CAFGTGDNGYTF,TGTGCCTTCGGGACAGGGGACAATGGCTACACCTTC
NA,NA,TRBJ2-7,TRBV1,CTSSQGTTPSTNSRYEQYF,TGCACCAGCAGCCAAGGGACTACCCCGTCTACGAATTCCCGCTACGAGCAGTACTTC
TRBD1,NA,TRBJ2-7,TRBV5-1,CASSSGTGFSYEQYF,TGCGCCAGCAGCTCCGGGACAGGGTTCTCCTACGAGCAGTACTTC
NA,NA,TRBJ1-1,TRBV27,CASSLSAGLEAFF,TGTGCCAGCAGTTTATCGGCTGGGCTTGAAGCTTTCTTT